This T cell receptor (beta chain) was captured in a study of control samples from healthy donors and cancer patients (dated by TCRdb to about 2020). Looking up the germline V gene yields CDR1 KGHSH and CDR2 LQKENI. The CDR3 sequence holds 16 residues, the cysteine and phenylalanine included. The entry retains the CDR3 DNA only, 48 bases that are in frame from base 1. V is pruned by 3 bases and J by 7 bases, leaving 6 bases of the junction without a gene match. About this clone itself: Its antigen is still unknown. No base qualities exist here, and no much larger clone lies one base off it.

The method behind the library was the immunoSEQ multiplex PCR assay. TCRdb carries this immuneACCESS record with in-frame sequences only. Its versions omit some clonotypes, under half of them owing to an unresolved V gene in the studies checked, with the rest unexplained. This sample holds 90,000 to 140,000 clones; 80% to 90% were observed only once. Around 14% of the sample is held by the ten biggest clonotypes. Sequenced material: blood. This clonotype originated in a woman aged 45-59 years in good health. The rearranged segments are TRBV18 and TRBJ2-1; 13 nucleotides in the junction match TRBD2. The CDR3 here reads CASSPRLAGGRNEQFF. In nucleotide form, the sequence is TGTGCCAGCTCACCCAGACTAGCGGGGGGCCGGAATGAGCAGTTCTTC.